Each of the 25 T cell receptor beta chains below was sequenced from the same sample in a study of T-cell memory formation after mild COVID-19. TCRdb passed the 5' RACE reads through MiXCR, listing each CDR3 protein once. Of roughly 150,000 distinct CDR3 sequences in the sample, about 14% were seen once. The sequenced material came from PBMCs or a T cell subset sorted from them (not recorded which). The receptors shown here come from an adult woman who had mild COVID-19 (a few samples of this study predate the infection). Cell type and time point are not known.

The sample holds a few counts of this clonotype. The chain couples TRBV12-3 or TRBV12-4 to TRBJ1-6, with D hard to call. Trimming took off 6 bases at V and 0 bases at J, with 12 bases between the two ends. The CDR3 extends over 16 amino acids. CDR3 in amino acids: CASRAGGRSYNSPLHF. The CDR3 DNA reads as TGTGCCAGCAGGGCTGGCGGGCGCTCCTATAATTCACCCCTCCACTTT.

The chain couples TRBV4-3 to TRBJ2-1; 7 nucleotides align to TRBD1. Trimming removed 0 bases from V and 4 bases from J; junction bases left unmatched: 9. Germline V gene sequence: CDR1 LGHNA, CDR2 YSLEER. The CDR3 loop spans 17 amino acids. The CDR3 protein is CASSQDAGQVNYNEQFF. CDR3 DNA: TGCGCCAGCAGCCAAGACGCAGGACAGGTGAATTACAATGAGCAGTTCTTC.

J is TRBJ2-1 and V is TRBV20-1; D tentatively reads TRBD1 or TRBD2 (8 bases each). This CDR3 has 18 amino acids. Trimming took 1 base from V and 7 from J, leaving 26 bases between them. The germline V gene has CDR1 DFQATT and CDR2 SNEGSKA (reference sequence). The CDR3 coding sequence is TGCAGTGCTAGAGTTGCAGGGGGCTCAGCGGGAGCTGGGAATGAGCAGTTCTTC. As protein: CSARVAGGSAGAGNEQFF.

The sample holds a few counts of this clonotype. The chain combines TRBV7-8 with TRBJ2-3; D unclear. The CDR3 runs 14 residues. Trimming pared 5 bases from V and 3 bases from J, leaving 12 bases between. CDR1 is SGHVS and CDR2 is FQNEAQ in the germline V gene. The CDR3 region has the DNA TGTGCCAGCAGCCCGGAGCCCTTTACAGATACGCAGTATTTT. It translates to CASSPEPFTDTQYF.

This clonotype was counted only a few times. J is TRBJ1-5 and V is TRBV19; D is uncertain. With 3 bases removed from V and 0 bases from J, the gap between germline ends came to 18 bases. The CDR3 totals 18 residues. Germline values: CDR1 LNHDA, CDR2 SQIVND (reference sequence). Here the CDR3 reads CASSILVLKTASNQPQHF. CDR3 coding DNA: TGTGCCAGTAGTATCTTAGTGTTGAAGACCGCTAGCAATCAGCCCCAGCATTTT.

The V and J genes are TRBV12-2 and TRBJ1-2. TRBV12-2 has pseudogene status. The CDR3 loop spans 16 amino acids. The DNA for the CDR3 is TGTGCAAGTCGCTGGGATCCGGGGGGCCCGGACTATGGCTACACCTTC. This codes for CASRWDPGGPDYGYTF.

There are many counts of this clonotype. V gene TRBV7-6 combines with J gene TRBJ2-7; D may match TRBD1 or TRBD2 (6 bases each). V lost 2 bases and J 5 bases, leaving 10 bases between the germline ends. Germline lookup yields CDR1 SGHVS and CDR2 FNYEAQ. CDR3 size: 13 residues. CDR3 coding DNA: TGTGCCAGCAGCTTACACAGGGAGGACGAGCAGTACTTC. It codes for CASSLHREDEQYF.

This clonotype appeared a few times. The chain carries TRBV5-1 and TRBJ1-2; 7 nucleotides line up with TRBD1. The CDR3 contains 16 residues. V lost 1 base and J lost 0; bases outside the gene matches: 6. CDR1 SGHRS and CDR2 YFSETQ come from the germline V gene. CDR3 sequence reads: CASSLSTGNPNYGYTF. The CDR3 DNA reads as TGCGCCAGCAGCTTGTCGACAGGGAACCCTAACTATGGCTACACCTTC.

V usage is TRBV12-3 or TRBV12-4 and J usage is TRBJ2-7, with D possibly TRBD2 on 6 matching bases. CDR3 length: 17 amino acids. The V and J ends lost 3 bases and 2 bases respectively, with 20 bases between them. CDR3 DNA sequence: TGTGCCAGCAGTTTGGGGATTCCGGGACTTCGAACCTACGAGCAGTACTTC. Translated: CASSLGIPGLRTYEQYF.

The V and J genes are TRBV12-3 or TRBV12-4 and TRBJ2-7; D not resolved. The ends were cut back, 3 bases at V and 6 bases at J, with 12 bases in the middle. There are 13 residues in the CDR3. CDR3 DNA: TGTGCCAGCAGTTTTCTCTCCACGACCGAGCAGTACTTC. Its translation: CASSFLSTTEQYF.

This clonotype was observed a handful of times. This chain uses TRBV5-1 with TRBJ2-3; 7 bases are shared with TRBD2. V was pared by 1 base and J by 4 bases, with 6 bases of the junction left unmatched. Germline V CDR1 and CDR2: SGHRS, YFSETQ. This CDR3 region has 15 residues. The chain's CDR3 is CASSLQSGVPDTQYF. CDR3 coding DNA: TGCGCCAGCAGCTTGCAGAGCGGGGTCCCAGATACGCAGTATTTT.

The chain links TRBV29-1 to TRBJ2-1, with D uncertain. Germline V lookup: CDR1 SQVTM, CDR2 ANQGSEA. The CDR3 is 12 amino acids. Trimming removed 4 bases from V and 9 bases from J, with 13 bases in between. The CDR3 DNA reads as TGCAGCGTTGGTCGGCCACGCGGTGAGCAGTTCTTC. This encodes CSVGRPRGEQFF.

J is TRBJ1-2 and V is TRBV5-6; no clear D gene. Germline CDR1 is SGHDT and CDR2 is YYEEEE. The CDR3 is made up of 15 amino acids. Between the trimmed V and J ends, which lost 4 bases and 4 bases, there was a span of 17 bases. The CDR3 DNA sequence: TGTGCCAGCAGCGTTGGGCTCTCCCTTATCTATGGCTACACCTTC. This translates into CASSVGLSLIYGYTF.

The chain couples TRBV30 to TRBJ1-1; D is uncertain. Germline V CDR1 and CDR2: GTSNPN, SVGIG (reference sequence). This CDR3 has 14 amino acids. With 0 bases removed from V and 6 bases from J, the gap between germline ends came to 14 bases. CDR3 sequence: CAWSVPGRAAEAFF. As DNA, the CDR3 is TGTGCCTGGAGTGTACCCGGTAGGGCAGCTGAAGCTTTCTTT.

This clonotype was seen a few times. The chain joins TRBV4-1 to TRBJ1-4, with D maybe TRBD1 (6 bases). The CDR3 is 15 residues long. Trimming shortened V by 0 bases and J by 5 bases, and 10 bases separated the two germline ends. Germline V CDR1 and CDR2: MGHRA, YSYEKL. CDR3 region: CASSQDVGGNEKLFF. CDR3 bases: TGCGCCAGCAGCCAAGATGTAGGGGGGAATGAAAAACTGTTTTTT.

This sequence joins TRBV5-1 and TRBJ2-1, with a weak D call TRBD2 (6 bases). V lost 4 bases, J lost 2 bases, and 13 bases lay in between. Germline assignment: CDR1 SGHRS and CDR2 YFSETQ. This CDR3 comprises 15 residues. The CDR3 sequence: CASSLLAVPYNEQFF. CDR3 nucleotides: TGCGCCAGCAGCCTACTAGCAGTTCCCTACAATGAGCAGTTCTTC.

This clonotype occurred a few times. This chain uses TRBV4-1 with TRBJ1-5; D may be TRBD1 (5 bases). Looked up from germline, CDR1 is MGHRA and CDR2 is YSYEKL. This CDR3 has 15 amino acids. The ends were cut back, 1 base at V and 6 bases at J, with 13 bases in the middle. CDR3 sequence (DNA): TGCGCCAGCAGCCAAGTCGGGGGTCAGCGTCAGCCCCAGCATTTT. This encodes CASSQVGGQRQPQHF.

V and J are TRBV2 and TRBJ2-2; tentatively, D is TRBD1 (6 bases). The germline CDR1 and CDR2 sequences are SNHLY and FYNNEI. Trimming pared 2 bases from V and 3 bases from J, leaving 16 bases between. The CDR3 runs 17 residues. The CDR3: CASSESKGHLYTGELFF. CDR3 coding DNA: TGTGCCAGCAGTGAAAGCAAGGGACACCTCTACACCGGGGAGCTGTTTTTT.

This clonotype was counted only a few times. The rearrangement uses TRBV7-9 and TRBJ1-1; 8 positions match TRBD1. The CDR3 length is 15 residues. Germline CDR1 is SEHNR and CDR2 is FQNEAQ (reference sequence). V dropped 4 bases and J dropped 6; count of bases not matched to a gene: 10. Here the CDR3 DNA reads TGTGCCAGCAGCTCTCTGACAGGGGCGGGGGCTGAAGCTTTCTTT. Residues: CASSSLTGAGAEAFF.

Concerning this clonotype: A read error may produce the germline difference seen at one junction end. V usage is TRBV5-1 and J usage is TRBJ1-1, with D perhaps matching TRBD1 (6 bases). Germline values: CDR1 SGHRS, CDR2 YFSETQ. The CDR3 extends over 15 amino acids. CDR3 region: CASTLRGDVNTEAFF. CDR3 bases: TGCGCCAGCACCTTGAGGGGGGATGTGAACACTGAAGCTTTCTTT. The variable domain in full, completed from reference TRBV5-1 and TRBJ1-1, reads KAGVTQTPRYLIKTRGQQVTLSCSPISGHRSVSWYQQTPGQGLQFLFEYFSETQRNKGNFPGRFSGRQFSNSRSEMNVSTLELGDSALYLCASTLRGDVNTEAFFGQGTRLTVV.

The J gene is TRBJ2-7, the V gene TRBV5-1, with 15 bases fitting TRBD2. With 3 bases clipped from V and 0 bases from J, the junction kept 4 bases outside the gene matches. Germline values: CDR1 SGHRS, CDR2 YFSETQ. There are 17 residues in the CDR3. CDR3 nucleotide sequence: TGCGCCAGCAGCTCGGGACTAGCGGGGGGCAGCTCCTACGAGCAGTACTTC. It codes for CASSSGLAGGSSYEQYF.

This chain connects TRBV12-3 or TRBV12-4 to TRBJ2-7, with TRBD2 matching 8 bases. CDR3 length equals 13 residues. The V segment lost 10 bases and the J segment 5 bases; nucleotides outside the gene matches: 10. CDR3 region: CATAFREGDEQYF. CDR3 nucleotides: TGTGCCACCGCGTTTCGGGAGGGCGACGAGCAGTACTTC.

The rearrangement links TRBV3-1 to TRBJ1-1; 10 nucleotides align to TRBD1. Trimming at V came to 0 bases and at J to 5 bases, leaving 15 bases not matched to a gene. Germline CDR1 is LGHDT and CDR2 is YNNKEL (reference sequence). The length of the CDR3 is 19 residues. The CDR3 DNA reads TGTGCCAGCAGCCAAGATCGGCGGGACAGGGGACAGGTCGAAACTGAAGCTTTCTTT. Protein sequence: CASSQDRRDRGQVETEAFF.

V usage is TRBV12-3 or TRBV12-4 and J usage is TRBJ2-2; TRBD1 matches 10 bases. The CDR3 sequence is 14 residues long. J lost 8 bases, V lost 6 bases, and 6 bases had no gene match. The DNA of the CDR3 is TGTGCCAGCAGCCGCCGGGACAGGGGTGGGGAGCTGTTTTTT. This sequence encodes CASSRRDRGGELFF.

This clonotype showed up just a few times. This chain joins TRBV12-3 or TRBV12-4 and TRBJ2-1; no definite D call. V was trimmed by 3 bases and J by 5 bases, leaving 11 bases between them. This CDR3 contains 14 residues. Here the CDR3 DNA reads TGTGCCAGCAGTTTGCACCGCGCTAACAATGAGCAGTTCTTC. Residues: CASSLHRANNEQFF.